This section outlines one T cell receptor beta chain sequence together with its context. Its cognate antigen is unknown. The PCR made use of 60 Vbeta and 13 Jbeta primers. The protocol was immunoSEQ multiplex PCR, while the TCRdb copy is restricted to in-frame clones and leaves out a portion. The sample carries 100,000 to 150,000 clones, roughly 85% recorded once. The CDR3 loop spans 14 amino acids. Germline V CDR1 and CDR2: LNHDA, SQIVND (reference sequence). V was trimmed by 4 bases and J by 7 bases, leaving 16 bases between them. This record belongs to a study of cytomegalovirus exposure and HLA in healthy donors. Notes on the study in general: Reportedly, cytomegalovirus status was diagnosed with high sensitivity and specificity. The authors later linked a missense DCLRE1C variant to TCR beta V- and J-gene trimming. Analysis performed later found 15,000 or so TCR beta sequences associated with HLA alleles at 0.05 false discovery rate.

The chain recombines TRBV19 with TRBJ1-1; the D gene is possibly TRBD1 (5 bases). The sequence was obtained from a man between 18 and 35 years old in good health and CMV-seropositive. What was sequenced was PBMCs. The CDR3 DNA reads TGTGCCAGTAGTACAGCCCTGGGGGGTCTTGAAGCTTTCTTT. Its translation: CASSTALGGLEAFF.